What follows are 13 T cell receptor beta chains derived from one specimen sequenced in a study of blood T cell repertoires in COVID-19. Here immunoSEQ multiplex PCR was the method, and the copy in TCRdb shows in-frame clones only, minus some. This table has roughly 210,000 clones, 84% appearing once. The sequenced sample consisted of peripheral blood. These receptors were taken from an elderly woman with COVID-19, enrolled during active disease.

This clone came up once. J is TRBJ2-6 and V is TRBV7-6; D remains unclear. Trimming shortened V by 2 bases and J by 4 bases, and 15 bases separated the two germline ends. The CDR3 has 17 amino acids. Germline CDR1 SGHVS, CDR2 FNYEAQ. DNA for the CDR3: TGTGCCAGCAGCTTACTTCCCGTAGCTACCGGGGCCAACGTCCTGACTTTC. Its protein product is CASSLLPVATGANVLTF.

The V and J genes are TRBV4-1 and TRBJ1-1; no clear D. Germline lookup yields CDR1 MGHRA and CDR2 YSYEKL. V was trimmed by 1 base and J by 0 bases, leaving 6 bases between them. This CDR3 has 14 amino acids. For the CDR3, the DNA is TGCGCCAGCAGCCAAGCGAGGGTGAACACTGAAGCTTTCTTT. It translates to CASSQARVNTEAFF.

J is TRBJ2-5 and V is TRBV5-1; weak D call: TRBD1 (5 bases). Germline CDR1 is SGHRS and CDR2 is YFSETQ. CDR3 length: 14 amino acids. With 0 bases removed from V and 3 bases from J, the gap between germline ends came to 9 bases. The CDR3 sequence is CASSLAPGKETQYF. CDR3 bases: TGCGCCAGCAGCTTGGCCCCAGGGAAAGAGACCCAGTACTTC. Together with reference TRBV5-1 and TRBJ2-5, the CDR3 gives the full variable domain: KAGVTQTPRYLIKTRGQQVTLSCSPISGHRSVSWYQQTPGQGLQFLFEYFSETQRNKGNFPGRFSGRQFSNSRSEMNVSTLELGDSALYLCASSLAPGKETQYFGPGTRLLVL.

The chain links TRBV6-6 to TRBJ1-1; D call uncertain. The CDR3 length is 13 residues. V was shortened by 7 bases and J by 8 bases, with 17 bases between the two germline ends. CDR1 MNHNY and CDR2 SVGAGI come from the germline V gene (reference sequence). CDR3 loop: CASNIIISQEAFF. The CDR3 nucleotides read TGTGCCAGCAACATAATCATCTCGCAGGAAGCTTTCTTT.

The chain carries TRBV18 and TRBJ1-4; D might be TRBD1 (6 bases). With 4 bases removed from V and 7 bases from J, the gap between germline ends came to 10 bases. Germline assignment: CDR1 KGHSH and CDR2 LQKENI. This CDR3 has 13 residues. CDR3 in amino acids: CASSLGQSEKLFF. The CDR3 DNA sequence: TGTGCCAGCTCACTAGGACAGAGTGAAAAACTGTTTTTT.

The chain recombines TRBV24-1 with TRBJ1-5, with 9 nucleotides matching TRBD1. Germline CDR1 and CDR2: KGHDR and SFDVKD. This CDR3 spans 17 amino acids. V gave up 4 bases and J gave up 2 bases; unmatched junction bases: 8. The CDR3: CATSDSQGAVGNQPQHF. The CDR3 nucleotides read TGTGCCACCAGTGACTCACAGGGGGCGGTTGGCAATCAGCCCCAGCATTTT.

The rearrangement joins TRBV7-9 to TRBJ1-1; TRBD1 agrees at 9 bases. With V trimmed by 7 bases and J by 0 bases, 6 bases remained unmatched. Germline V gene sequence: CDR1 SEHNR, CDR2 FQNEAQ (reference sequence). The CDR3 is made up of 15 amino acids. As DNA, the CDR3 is TGTGCCAGCAATCGACAGGGGGGAATGAACACTGAAGCTTTCTTT. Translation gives CASNRQGGMNTEAFF.

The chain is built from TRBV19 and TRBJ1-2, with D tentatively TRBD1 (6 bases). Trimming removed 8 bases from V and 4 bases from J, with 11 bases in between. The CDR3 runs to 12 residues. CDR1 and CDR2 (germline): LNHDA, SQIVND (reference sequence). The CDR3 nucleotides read TGTGCCAGTGGGGACAACCCCTATGGCTACACCTTC. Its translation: CASGDNPYGYTF.

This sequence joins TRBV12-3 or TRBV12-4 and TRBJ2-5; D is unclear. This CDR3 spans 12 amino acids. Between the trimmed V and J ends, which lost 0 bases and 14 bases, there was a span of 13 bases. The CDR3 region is CASSLALYSAYF. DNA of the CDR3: TGTGCCAGCAGTTTAGCGCTATACTCTGCTTACTTC.

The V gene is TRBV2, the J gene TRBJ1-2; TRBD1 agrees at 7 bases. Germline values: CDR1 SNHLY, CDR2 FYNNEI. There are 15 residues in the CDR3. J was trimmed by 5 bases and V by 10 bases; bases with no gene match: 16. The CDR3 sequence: CATHPASQGGYGYTF. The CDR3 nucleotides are TGTGCCACCCATCCCGCCTCCCAGGGGGGATATGGCTACACCTTC. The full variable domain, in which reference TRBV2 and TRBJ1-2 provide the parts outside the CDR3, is EPEVTQTPSHQVTQMGQEVILRCVPISNHLYFYWYRQILGQKVEFLVSFYNNEISEKSEIFDDQFSVERPDGSNFTLKIRSTKLEDSAMYFCATHPASQGGYGYTFGSGTRLTVV.

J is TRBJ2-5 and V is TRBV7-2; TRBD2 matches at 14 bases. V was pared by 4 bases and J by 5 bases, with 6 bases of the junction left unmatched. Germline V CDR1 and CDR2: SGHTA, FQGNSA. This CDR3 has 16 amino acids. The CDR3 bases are TGTGCCAGCAGCTCCAGACTAGCGGGGGGGCAGGAGACCCAGTACTTC. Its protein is CASSSRLAGGQETQYF.

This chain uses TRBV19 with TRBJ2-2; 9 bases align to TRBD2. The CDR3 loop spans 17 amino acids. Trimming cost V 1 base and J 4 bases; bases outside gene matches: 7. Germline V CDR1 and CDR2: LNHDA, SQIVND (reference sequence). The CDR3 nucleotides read TGTGCCAGTAGTATAGGTCTGGCGGGGGGGCGCACCGGGGAGCTGTTTTTT. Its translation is CASSIGLAGGRTGELFF.

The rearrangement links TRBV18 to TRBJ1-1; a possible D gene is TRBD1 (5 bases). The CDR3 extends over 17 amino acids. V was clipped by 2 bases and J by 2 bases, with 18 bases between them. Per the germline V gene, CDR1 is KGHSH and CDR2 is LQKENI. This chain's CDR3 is CASSPFRGIPLNTEAFF. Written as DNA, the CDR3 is TGTGCCAGCTCACCATTTCGGGGGATCCCCTTAAACACTGAAGCTTTCTTT.